The clone carrying this T cell receptor (beta chain) occurred once. What it binds is unknown. Trimming removed 4 bases at V and 6 bases at J, with 10 bases between. This CDR3 has 12 amino acids. Germline CDR1 and CDR2: SGHVS and FQNEAQ. These data come from a study of OX40 agonist ivuxolimab in advanced cancers. Points from the study as a whole: Compared with CD4+, CD8+ T cells on average had more expanded clones.

Here immunoSEQ multiplex PCR was the method, and the copy in TCRdb shows in-frame clones only, minus some. The table includes about 30,000 clones, around 80% detected once. Source: CD4+ or CD8+ T cells sorted from blood, taken in a trial of the OX40 agonist ivuxolimab. The rearrangement uses TRBV7-8 and TRBJ2-7; TRBD1 is a possible D gene (6 bases). This receptor was identified in an adult with an advanced solid tumor such as melanoma, head and neck, liver or kidney cancer. The chain's CDR3 is CASSWDNFEQYF. CDR3 sequence (DNA): TGTGCCAGCAGCTGGGACAATTTCGAGCAGTACTTC. The variable domain in full, completed from reference TRBV7-8 and TRBJ2-7, reads GAGVSQSPRYKVAKRGQDVALRCDPISGHVSLFWYQQALGQGPEFLTYFQNEAQLDKSGLPSDRFFAERPEGSVSTLKIQRTQQEDSAVYLCASSWDNFEQYFGPGTRLTVT.